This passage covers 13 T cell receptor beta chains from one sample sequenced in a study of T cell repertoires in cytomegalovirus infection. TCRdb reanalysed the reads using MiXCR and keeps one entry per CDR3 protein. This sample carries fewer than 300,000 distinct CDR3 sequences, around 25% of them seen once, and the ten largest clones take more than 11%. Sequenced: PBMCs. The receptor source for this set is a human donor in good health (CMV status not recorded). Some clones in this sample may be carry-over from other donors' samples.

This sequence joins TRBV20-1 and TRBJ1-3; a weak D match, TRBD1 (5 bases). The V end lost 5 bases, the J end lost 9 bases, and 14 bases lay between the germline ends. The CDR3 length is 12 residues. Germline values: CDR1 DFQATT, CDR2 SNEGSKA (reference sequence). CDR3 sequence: CSARDFKATIYF. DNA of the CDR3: TGCAGTGCTCGGGACTTTAAGGCCACCATATATTTT.

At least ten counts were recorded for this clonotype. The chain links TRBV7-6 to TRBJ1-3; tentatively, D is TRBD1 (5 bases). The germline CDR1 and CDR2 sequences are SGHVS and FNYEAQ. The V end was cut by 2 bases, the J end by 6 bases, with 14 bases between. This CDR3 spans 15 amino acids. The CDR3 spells CASSLTSRAPNTIYF. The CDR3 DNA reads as TGTGCCAGCAGCTTAACATCCAGGGCACCAAACACCATATATTTT.

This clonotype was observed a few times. The CDR3 reads CASSLNPTTTHNEQFF. The CDR3, as DNA: TGTGCCAGCAGTTTGAATCCCACCACCACCCACAATGAGCAGTTCTTC. J is TRBJ2-1 and V is TRBV28, with unresolved D. The CDR3 is 16 residues long. V gave up 3 bases and J gave up 5 bases, with 17 bases separating them. Germline V gene lookup returns CDR1 MDHEN and CDR2 SYDVKM. Drawing the rest from reference TRBV28 and TRBJ2-1, the complete variable domain is DVKVTQSSRYLVKRTGEKVFLECVQDMDHENMFWYRQDPGLGLRLIYFSYDVKMKEKGDIPEGYSVSREKKERFSLILESASTNQTSMYLCASSLNPTTTHNEQFFGPGTRLTVL.

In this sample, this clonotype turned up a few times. The chain's CDR3 is CASSESGLALPLNEQFF. The CDR3 DNA reads TGCGCCAGCAGTGAGTCAGGACTAGCCCTCCCCCTCAATGAGCAGTTCTTC. The genes are TRBV10-2 and TRBJ2-1; TRBD2 matches 8 bases. Germline V CDR1 and CDR2: WSHSY, SAAADI. J gave up 6 bases and V 0 bases, and 10 bases lay outside the gene matches. CDR3 length: 17 amino acids.

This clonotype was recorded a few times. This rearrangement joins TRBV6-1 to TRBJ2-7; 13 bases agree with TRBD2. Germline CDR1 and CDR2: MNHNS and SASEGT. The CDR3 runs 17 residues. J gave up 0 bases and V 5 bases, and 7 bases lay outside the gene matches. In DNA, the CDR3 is TGTGCCAGCAGTCCCGGACTAGCGGGAGATCCCTCCTACGAGCAGTACTTC. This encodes CASSPGLAGDPSYEQYF.

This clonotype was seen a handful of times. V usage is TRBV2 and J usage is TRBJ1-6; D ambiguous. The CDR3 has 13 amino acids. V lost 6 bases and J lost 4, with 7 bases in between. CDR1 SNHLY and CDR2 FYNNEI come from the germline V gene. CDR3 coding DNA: TGTGCCAGCAGGGACGATTATAATTCACCCCTCCACTTT. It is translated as CASRDDYNSPLHF.

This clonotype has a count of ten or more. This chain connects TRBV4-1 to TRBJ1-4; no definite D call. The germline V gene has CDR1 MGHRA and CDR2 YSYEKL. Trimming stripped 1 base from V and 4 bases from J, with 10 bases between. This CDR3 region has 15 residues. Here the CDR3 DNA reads TGCGCCAGCAGCCAAGGGGAGGTTAGTAATGAAAAACTGTTTTTT. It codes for CASSQGEVSNEKLFF.

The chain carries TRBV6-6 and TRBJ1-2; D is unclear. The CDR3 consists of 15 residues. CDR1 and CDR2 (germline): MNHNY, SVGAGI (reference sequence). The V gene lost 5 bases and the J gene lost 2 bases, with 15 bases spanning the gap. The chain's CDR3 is CASSLDRAGNYGYTF. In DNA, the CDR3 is TGTGCCAGCAGTCTGGACCGAGCTGGGAACTATGGCTACACCTTC.

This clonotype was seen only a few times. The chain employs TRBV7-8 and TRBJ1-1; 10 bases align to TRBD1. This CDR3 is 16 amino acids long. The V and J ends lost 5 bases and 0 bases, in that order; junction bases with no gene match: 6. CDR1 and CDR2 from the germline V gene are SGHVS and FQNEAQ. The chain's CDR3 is CASSPKGQGLNTEAFF. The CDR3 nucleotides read TGTGCCAGCAGCCCGAAGGGACAGGGGTTGAACACTGAAGCTTTCTTT. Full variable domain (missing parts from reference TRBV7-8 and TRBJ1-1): GAGVSQSPRYKVAKRGQDVALRCDPISGHVSLFWYQQALGQGPEFLTYFQNEAQLDKSGLPSDRFFAERPEGSVSTLKIQRTQQEDSAVYLCASSPKGQGLNTEAFFGQGTRLTVV.

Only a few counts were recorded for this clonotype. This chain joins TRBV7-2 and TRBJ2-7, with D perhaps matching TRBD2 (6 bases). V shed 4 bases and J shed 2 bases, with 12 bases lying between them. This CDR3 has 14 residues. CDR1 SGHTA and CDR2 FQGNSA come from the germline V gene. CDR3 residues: CASSSTSYAYEQYF. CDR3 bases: TGTGCCAGCAGCTCTACTAGCTATGCCTACGAGCAGTACTTC.

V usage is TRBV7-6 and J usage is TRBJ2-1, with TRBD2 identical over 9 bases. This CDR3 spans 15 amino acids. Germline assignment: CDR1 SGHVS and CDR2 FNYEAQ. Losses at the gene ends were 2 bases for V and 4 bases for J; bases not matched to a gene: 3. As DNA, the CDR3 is TGTGCCAGCAGCTTATGGCTAGCGGGATACAATGAGCAGTTCTTC. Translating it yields CASSLWLAGYNEQFF.

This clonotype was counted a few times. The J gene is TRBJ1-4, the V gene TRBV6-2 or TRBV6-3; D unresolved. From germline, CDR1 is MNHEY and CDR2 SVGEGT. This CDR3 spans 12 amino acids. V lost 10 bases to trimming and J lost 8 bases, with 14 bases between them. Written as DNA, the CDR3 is TGTGCCACCGCCGACTTGGAAGAAAAACTGTTTTTT. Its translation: CATADLEEKLFF.

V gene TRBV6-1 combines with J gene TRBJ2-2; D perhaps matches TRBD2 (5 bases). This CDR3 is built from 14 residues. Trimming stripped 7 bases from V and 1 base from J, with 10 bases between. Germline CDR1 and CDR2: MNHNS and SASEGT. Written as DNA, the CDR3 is TGTGCCAGCATTGGAGGCTGGAACACCGGGGAGCTGTTTTTT. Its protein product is CASIGGWNTGELFF.